One sample yielded the 21 T cell receptor beta chains listed below, sequenced in a study of blood T cell repertoires in COVID-19. The method was immunoSEQ multiplex PCR; TCRdb's version includes in-frame clones alone and lacks a portion of them. The data hold approximately 40,000 clones, with more than 80% observed a single time. Sequencing used peripheral blood. These receptors originate from a man between 60 and 70 years old with active or convalescent COVID-19.

This chain connects TRBV5-1 to TRBJ2-3, with 9 positions matching TRBD2. The CDR3 contains 14 residues. Germline V gene lookup returns CDR1 SGHRS and CDR2 YFSETQ. Trimming cost V 5 bases and J 2 bases; bases outside gene matches: 3. Written as DNA, the CDR3 is TGCGCCAGCAGACGACTAGCGGCCACAGATACGCAGTATTTT. This gives the protein CASRRLAATDTQYF.

The chain joins TRBV28 to TRBJ1-6; 10 positions agree with TRBD1. V trimming: 7 bases; J trimming: 6 bases; junction bases outside the gene matches: 12. The CDR3 covers 17 residues. Germline V gene lookup returns CDR1 MDHEN and CDR2 SYDVKM. In nucleotides, the CDR3 is TGTGCCAGCATTCCCCAGGACAGGGGGATAGGTAATTCACCCCTCCACTTT. Amino acids: CASIPQDRGIGNSPLHF.

The J gene is TRBJ2-1, the V gene TRBV12-3 or TRBV12-4, with TRBD1 as a possible D gene (6 bases). Trimming stripped 6 bases from V and 6 bases from J, with 12 bases between. The length of the CDR3 is 13 residues. CDR3 loop: CASRKGRGNEQFF. The CDR3 bases are TGTGCCAGCAGGAAGGGCAGGGGCAATGAGCAGTTCTTC.

The chain has TRBV7-9 and TRBJ2-1; TRBD1 matches 10 bases. Germline trimming cut 5 bases from V and 7 bases from J; bases unmatched to any gene: 14. Germline V gene sequence: CDR1 SEHNR, CDR2 FQNEAQ (reference sequence). The CDR3 is 17 residues long. In nucleotides, the CDR3 is TGTGCCAGCAGCGCACGGCCCGGGACAGGGGTAGGAAATGAGCAGTTCTTC. This codes for CASSARPGTGVGNEQFF.

The genes are TRBV9 and TRBJ1-2; TRBD1 agrees at 8 bases. The CDR3 totals 15 residues. Losses at the gene ends were 2 bases for V and 5 bases for J; bases not matched to a gene: 8. Germline values: CDR1 SGDLS, CDR2 YYNGEE. Written as DNA, the CDR3 is TGTGCCAGCAGCGTCGAAGGACAGGGAGGGTATGGCTACACCTTC. Its protein is CASSVEGQGGYGYTF.

J is TRBJ2-6 and V is TRBV4-3, with D uncertain. V lost 0 bases and J lost 2, with 11 bases in between. The CDR3 loop spans 17 amino acids. Per the germline V gene, CDR1 is LGHNA and CDR2 is YSLEER. In nucleotides, the CDR3 is TGCGCCAGCAGCCAAGATCCTCGGGTGGCTGGGGCCAACGTCCTGACTTTC. Translation: CASSQDPRVAGANVLTF.

This sequence joins TRBV7-8 and TRBJ2-5; a possible D gene is TRBD2 (6 bases). V lost 8 bases to trimming and J lost 1 base, with 14 bases between them. Germline V lookup: CDR1 SGHVS, CDR2 FQNEAQ. The CDR3 spans 14 residues. As DNA, the CDR3 is TGTGCCAGCTACTGGACTACAAGCCAAGAGACCCAGTACTTC. Translating gives CASYWTTSQETQYF. Filled out from reference TRBV7-8 and TRBJ2-5, the complete variable domain reads GAGVSQSPRYKVAKRGQDVALRCDPISGHVSLFWYQQALGQGPEFLTYFQNEAQLDKSGLPSDRFFAERPEGSVSTLKIQRTQQEDSAVYLCASYWTTSQETQYFGPGTRLLVL.

CDR3 amino acids: CASSRQGRETQYF. The CDR3 DNA follows: TGTGCCAGCAGCCGACAGGGGCGGGAGACCCAGTACTTC. The chain recombines TRBV7-8 with TRBJ2-5; TRBD1 matches 8 bases. Germline V gene data show CDR1 as SGHVS and CDR2 as FQNEAQ. Trimming removed 5 bases from V and 5 bases from J; junction bases left unmatched: 4. This CDR3 has 13 amino acids.

V is TRBV6-5 and J is TRBJ1-2; 10 nucleotides align to TRBD1. V lost 5 bases, J lost 8 bases, and 8 bases stayed unmatched. Germline CDR1 MNHEY, CDR2 SVGAGI. CDR3 length equals 14 residues. The CDR3 nucleotides read TGTGCCAGCAGTAACCGACAGGGGGCCGAGGGCTACACCTTC. Its protein product is CASSNRQGAEGYTF.

This chain joins TRBV4-2 and TRBJ1-2; D remains unclear. Germline-derived CDR1 and CDR2 are LGHNA and YNFKEQ. V was shortened by 0 bases and J by 2 bases, with 7 bases between the two germline ends. The CDR3 runs to 14 residues. CDR3 residues: CASSQEVRNYGYTF. The CDR3 bases are TGTGCCAGCAGCCAAGAGGTGAGAAACTATGGCTACACCTTC.

This clone showed up just a few times. The chain links TRBV5-4 to TRBJ2-2, with 14 positions matching TRBD2. V lost 3 bases and J lost 4; bases outside the gene matches: 8. This CDR3 contains 18 residues. Germline lookup yields CDR1 SGHNT and CDR2 YYREEE (reference sequence). In DNA form, the CDR3 reads TGTGCCAGCAGCTCCAGACTAGCGGGAGGGCCAGTCACCGGGGAGCTGTTTTTT. Translating it yields CASSSRLAGGPVTGELFF.

The chain carries TRBV4-3 and TRBJ1-2, with D perhaps TRBD1 (5 bases). The CDR3 contains 15 residues. V gave up 0 bases and J gave up 4 bases, with 12 bases separating them. Germline lookup yields CDR1 LGHNA and CDR2 YSLEER. The CDR3 here is CASSQDGAVLYGYTF. Here the CDR3 DNA reads TGCGCCAGCAGCCAAGATGGGGCAGTCCTCTATGGCTACACCTTC.

This chain links TRBV18 with TRBJ1-3, with D perhaps matching TRBD1 (6 bases). CDR1 is KGHSH, CDR2 LQKENI, per germline. V was shortened by 8 bases and J by 0 bases, with 17 bases between the two germline ends. The CDR3 covers 16 residues. As DNA, the CDR3 is TGTGCCAGCCCGCTCCCAGGGGACCCCTCTGGAAACACCATATATTTT. The encoded protein is CASPLPGDPSGNTIYF.

This clone was seen a single time. V and J are TRBV19 and TRBJ1-1; 10 bases line up with TRBD1. The junction had 5 bases not matched to a gene; V was cut back by 9 bases and J by 4 bases. CDR3 length: 13 amino acids. Per the germline V gene, CDR1 is LNHDA and CDR2 is SQIVND (reference sequence). CDR3 in amino acids: CASWDRGGTEAFF. The DNA for the CDR3 is TGTGCCAGCTGGGACAGGGGCGGCACTGAAGCTTTCTTT.

This rearrangement joins TRBV14 to TRBJ1-2, with 7 bases that match TRBD1. CDR3 size: 13 residues. With 6 bases clipped from V and 8 bases from J, the junction kept 9 bases outside the gene matches. The V gene's germline CDR1 is SGHDN and CDR2 FVKESK. In DNA, the CDR3 is TGTGCCAGCAGTCCTAGACAGGGCAGCGGCTACACCTTC. Protein product: CASSPRQGSGYTF.

This sequence joins TRBV5-1 and TRBJ2-2, with D tentatively TRBD2 (6 bases). Germline V gene data show CDR1 as SGHRS and CDR2 as YFSETQ. V was shortened by 0 bases and J by 4 bases, with 13 bases between the two germline ends. The CDR3 length is 16 residues. The CDR3: CASSLVPVGGTGELFF. The CDR3 coding sequence is TGCGCCAGCAGCTTGGTCCCCGTGGGGGGCACCGGGGAGCTGTTTTTT.

The J gene is TRBJ2-1, the V gene TRBV6-6; TRBD2 matches at 11 bases. After removal of 6 bases from V and 4 bases from J, the junction contained 2 bases not matched to a gene. The CDR3 extends over 14 amino acids. Germline V gene data show CDR1 as MNHNY and CDR2 as SVGAGI (reference sequence). The CDR3 DNA sequence: TGTGCCAGCAGATGGACTAGCGGGTACAATGAGCAGTTCTTC. This gives the protein CASRWTSGYNEQFF.

The chain employs TRBV28 and TRBJ1-6, with 8 positions matching TRBD1. This CDR3 contains 15 residues. The germline V gene has CDR1 MDHEN and CDR2 SYDVKM. The trim removed 6 bases at V and 6 bases at J, leaving 7 bases unmatched. CDR3 region: CASSPGGEGNSPLHF. DNA of the CDR3: TGTGCCAGCAGCCCAGGGGGCGAAGGTAATTCACCCCTCCACTTT.

V and J are TRBV5-1 and TRBJ1-1; 7 bases agree with TRBD1. J was trimmed by 4 bases and V by 4 bases; bases with no gene match: 10. The CDR3 loop spans 15 amino acids. CDR1 and CDR2 from the germline V gene are SGHRS and YFSETQ. The CDR3 sequence is CASSLERGRVTEAFF. In nucleotides, the CDR3 is TGCGCCAGCAGCCTAGAGAGGGGGCGGGTCACTGAAGCTTTCTTT.

This clone was counted a single time. Distinct nucleotide sequences in the sample also encode this CDR3. The rearrangement joins TRBV24-1 to TRBJ2-1, with 11 bases that match TRBD1. The V gene end was trimmed by 4 bases and the J gene end by 8 bases; junction bases not matched to a gene: 6. The CDR3 consists of 15 residues. Germline V gene lookup returns CDR1 KGHDR and CDR2 SFDVKD. The CDR3 here is CATSDPGQGADEQFF. Written as DNA, the CDR3 is TGTGCCACCAGTGACCCTGGACAGGGGGCCGATGAGCAGTTCTTC.

V usage is TRBV7-9 and J usage is TRBJ2-2; 9 bases align to TRBD2. Germline V gene sequence: CDR1 SEHNR, CDR2 FQNEAQ (reference sequence). The CDR3 contains 15 residues. The trim removed 5 bases at V and 4 bases at J, leaving 5 bases unmatched. The CDR3 DNA sequence: TGTGCCAGCAGCCTGGGACTAGCCGGCACCGGGGAGCTGTTTTTT. Its protein product is CASSLGLAGTGELFF.